The rows below give T cell receptor beta chains drawn from one sample of a study of cytomegalovirus exposure and HLA in healthy donors. Data came from immunoSEQ multiplex PCR; TCRdb stores just in-frame clones and leaves some out. Of tens of thousands of clones in the sample, 82% were seen once. What was sequenced was PBMCs. The receptor set was obtained from a man aged 50 to 60 in good health and CMV-seronegative. Each CDR3 is given with its conserved first and last residue. A D gene is named only where the DNA matches it firmly. Part of the rows lack a size; the others show once, few, many or a class for expanded clones.

>NA|TRBV10-1|TRBJ2-7|NA
CASSETAGGPYEQYF
TGCGCCAGCAGTGAAACGGCAGGGGGGCCCTACGAGCAGTACTTC
>TRBD2|TRBV27|TRBJ2-2|NA
CASSLRSVTSGPGELFF
TGTGCCAGCAGTTTAAGATCTGTCACTAGCGGCCCCGGGGAGCTGTTTTTT
>NA|TRBV7-2|TRBJ1-1|NA
CASSLGRTNTEAFF
TGTGCCAGCAGCTTAGGACGGACTAACACTGAAGCTTTCTTT
>TRBD1|TRBV6-5|TRBJ1-2|NA
CASSYSQGAYGYTF
TGTGCCAGCAGTTACTCCCAGGGGGCCTATGGCTACACCTTC
>TRBD2|TRBV10-3|TRBJ2-1|NA
CAISSGRVFNEQFF
TGTGCCATCAGTAGCGGGAGGGTTTTCAATGAGCAGTTCTTC
>NA|TRBV18|TRBJ2-7|NA
CASSPAEEQYF
TGTGCCAGCTCACCCGCGGAAGAGCAGTACTTC
>TRBD2|TRBV5-1|TRBJ2-2|once
CASSLTSGGREGELFF
TGCGCCAGCAGCCTCACTAGCGGGGGGCGCGAAGGGGAGCTGTTTTTT
>NA|TRBV6-1|TRBJ2-7|NA
CASSEDLITGAYEQYF
TGTGCCAGCAGCGAAGACTTAATAACAGGAGCCTACGAGCAGTACTTC
>TRBD2|TRBV5-1|TRBJ2-1|NA
CASSFTSGGTYNEQFF
TGCGCCAGCAGCTTCACTAGCGGGGGGACCTACAATGAGCAGTTCTTC
>TRBD1|TRBV7-6|TRBJ1-4|once
CASSLRGTGNEKLFF
TGTGCCAGCAGCTTACGTGGGACAGGGAATGAAAAACTGTTTTTT
>NA|TRBV7-8|TRBJ2-7|NA
CASSLDGDAAEQYF
TGTGCCAGCAGCTTAGACGGAGACGCGGCCGAGCAGTACTTC
>NA|TRBV6-1|TRBJ2-7|few
CASSEGRGRGYEQYF
TGTGCCAGCAGTGAAGGTAGGGGCAGGGGCTACGAGCAGTACTTC
>TRBD1|TRBV11-1|TRBJ1-6|NA
CASSFRDRGRSPLHF
TGTGCCAGCAGCTTCCGGGACAGGGGGAGGTCACCCCTCCACTTT
>TRBD1|TRBV5-5|TRBJ1-1|NA
CASSTGQGTYSRTEAFF
TGTGCCAGCAGCACGGGACAGGGGACCTACTCGCGCACTGAAGCTTTCTTT
>NA|TRBV2|TRBJ1-4|NA
CASSEALGSGEKLFF
TGTGCCAGCAGTGAAGCGCTTGGGTCAGGAGAAAAACTGTTTTTT
>TRBD2|TRBV30|TRBJ2-5|NA
CAWSQGGPETQYF
TGTGCCTGGAGTCAGGGAGGGCCAGAGACCCAGTACTTC
>TRBD2|TRBV9|TRBJ2-3|NA
CASSTLAGGTTDTQYF
TGTGCCAGCAGCACCCTTGCGGGGGGCACCACAGATACGCAGTATTTT